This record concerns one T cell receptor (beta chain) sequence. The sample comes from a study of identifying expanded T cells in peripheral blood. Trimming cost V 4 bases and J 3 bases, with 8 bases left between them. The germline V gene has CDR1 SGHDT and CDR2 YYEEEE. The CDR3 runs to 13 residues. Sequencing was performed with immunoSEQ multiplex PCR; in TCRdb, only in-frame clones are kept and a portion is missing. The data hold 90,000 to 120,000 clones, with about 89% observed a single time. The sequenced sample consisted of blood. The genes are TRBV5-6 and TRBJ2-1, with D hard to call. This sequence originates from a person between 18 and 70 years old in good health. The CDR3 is CASSPGYYNEQFF. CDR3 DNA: TGTGCCAGCAGCCCAGGATACTACAATGAGCAGTTCTTC.